This TCR beta chain was retrieved from a study of Graves' ophthalmopathy and Graves' hyperthyroidism (dated by TCRdb to 2016 to 2019). At the level of the whole study: Peripheral blood was collected at initial diagnosis, before any treatment. A discovery set of about 99 patients (around 45 ophthalmopathy, about 59 stable hyperthyroidism) was enrolled to explore V-J signatures distinguishing ophthalmopathy from hyperthyroidism. Following sampling, methimazole starting at 30 mg daily was administered to hyperthyroidism patients, and high-dose intravenous methylprednisolone was administered to ophthalmopathy patients. An independent validation cohort comprised 18 hyperthyroidism patients and about 16 patients who later progressed from hyperthyroidism to ophthalmopathy. T-cell repertoires of thyroid tissue and blood were compared in five or six hyperthyroidism patients. To tell Graves' ophthalmopathy apart from Graves' hyperthyroidism, and to predict which patients would progress to ophthalmopathy, the study relied on TCR beta repertoire signatures. In total, approximately 140 blood samples were TCR-sequenced: around 42 ophthalmopathy, 80 or so hyperthyroidism and roughly 17 hyperthyroidism-to-ophthalmopathy patients. On the study overall, not on this receptor specifically: In validation, the model predicted ophthalmopathy progression with more than 70% sensitivity and around 72% specificity; 12 predicted patients were CT-confirmed with GO in a median of 6.5 months. No statistical method was used to predetermine the sample size, and group allocation was not hidden from the investigators. In cross-validation, the 13-signature model distinguished ophthalmopathy from stable hyperthyroidism with approximately 90% sensitivity and around 81% specificity, and in the test set the corresponding values were approximately 80% and 68%. Most expanded thyroid clonotypes with a frequency above 0.001 also appeared in blood, which suggests that blood repertoires may reflect the immune response in the thyroid.

Note on this clonotype: The antigen this receptor binds is unknown. No clone much larger than this one lies a single base away; base qualities are absent.

For repertoire sequencing, the TCR beta CDR3 regions were amplified from RNA transcripts. HTBI primers and the Qiagen OneStep RT-PCR kit were used in a first-round RT-PCR, which was followed by a second-round multiplex PCR, size selection and purification. Libraries were sequenced paired-end with 100 bp reads on an Illumina HiSeq2000. The published analysis was carried out like this. SOAPnuke was used for read processing, and reads with adapters, uncalled bases, a mean Phred below 15, or no exact constant-primer or identifier match were discarded. COPE v1.2.5 was used to merge the high-quality paired reads. Unique nucleotide sequences were defined as clonotypes and aligned to IMGT TRB V, D and J references using MiTCR v1.1. The analysis was limited to V-J combinations with a frequency above 0.0001, which together covered 99.2% of the repertoires. For each V-J combination, a TCR clonal expansion and chaos score was defined as F50 clonal expansion divided by the chaos observed in the TCRdist matrix. Welch's t-statistics and random forest were used to reduce the features to 10 to 15 V-J combinations, which were then used as input to a naive Bayes classifier. The similarity between thyroid and blood repertoires was quantified using the Morisita-Horn index. TCRdb took the public reads, trimmed them with fastp at Q25, ran MiXCR for clone calling and kept in-frame beta chains. Entries are consolidated by CDR3 protein sequence, retaining the most common genes and DNA. The V and J calls reflect TCRdb's pipeline rather than the authors' work. Within this sample are about 640,000 distinct CDR3 sequences, with about two fifths of them counted one time only. Of the sample, under 3.5% is held by the ten largest clones.

Ophthalmopathy patients had moderately to severely active disease, Clinical Activity Score of at least 3, NOSPECS grade of at least 4, and disease duration under 3 months. Patients with other autoimmune diseases, uncontrolled infections, pregnancy or lactation were excluded. Clinical symptoms, serum thyroxine, TRAb, thyroid ultrasound and orbital computed tomography formed the basis of the diagnosis. PBMCs were isolated from more than 8 ml of fresh peripheral blood by Ficoll-Paque density gradient centrifugation. Trizol reagent was used to extract the total RNA, and its quality was then checked on an Agilent 2100 Bioanalyzer. Compared with germline, V lacks 7 bases and J lacks 3 bases; bases without a gene match: 8. From a lookup of the germline V gene, CDR1 and CDR2 are SGHNT and YENEEA. The CDR3 goes from the cysteine to the phenylalanine over 15 residues. Only the CDR3 portion is preserved as DNA: 45 bases, with reading frame beginning at the first base.

This sequence uses TRBV11-3 and TRBJ2-2; a stretch of 7 junction bases matches TRBD1. The clonotype was recovered from an adult man with Graves' ophthalmopathy. Sequenced input: peripheral blood. The CDR3: CASTRQGGDTGELFF. The nucleotide sequence is TGTGCCAGCACTAGACAGGGCGGCGACACCGGGGAGCTGTTTTTT.